This TCR beta chain was recorded in a study of blood T cell repertoires in COVID-19. Overall study context: Sites in the United States, Italy and Spain provided acute and convalescent COVID-19 samples.

Authors' processing steps: Amplification with reference gene primers provided the estimates of nucleated cell counts. Clones were read by immunoSEQ multiplex PCR, and TCRdb kept only the in-frame ones, dropping some. V and J calls and clone size are copied from that table; D and trimming were computed from the DNA. The repertoire holds 310,000 or so clones, with 80% to 90% as singletons. The CDR3 has 14 amino acids. Germline-derived CDR1 and CDR2 are KGHSH and LQKENI. Trimming took 2 bases from V and 4 from J, leaving 9 bases between them. Sequencing input: PBMCs or T cells enriched from blood (not recorded which). The rearrangement joins TRBV18 to TRBJ1-5, with unresolved D. The source of this sequence is a woman under 30 who had recovered from COVID-19. This CDR3 reads CASSPSDGNQPQHF. The CDR3 DNA reads TGTGCCAGCTCACCATCCGACGGGAATCAGCCCCAGCATTTT.